These 28 T cell receptor beta chains were sequenced from one sample in a study of CD8+ T cells in alopecia areata (dated by TCRdb to the late 2010s). The library was built by means of the immunoSEQ multiplex PCR assay. RNA was extracted from all samples and reverse transcribed into cDNA, which served as template for TCR sequencing. The table was pulled from immuneACCESS by TCRdb, which kept in-frame rearrangements only. Such tables lose some clones; where checked, under half of the loss comes from unresolved V genes, and the rest has no known cause. The sample table records about 200,000 clones; 55% to 70% of these occur just once. Of the sample, 5.5% falls within the top ten clones. In light of the paper, this sample's time point label describes: 24 weeks on oral tofacitinib. What this sample's treatment or condition label stands for: oral pan-JAK inhibitor, 5-10 mg twice daily. The source material was CD4+ T cells sorted from blood, sampled at week 24, from a patient treated with tofacitinib. Receptors were obtained from a human donor with alopecia areata.

At least ten counts were recorded for this clone. This chain connects TRBV7-8 to TRBJ1-5; no definite D call. Germline CDR1 and CDR2: SGHVS and FQNEAQ. The CDR3 runs 15 residues. V was cut by 6 bases and J by 2 bases, with 14 bases left in between. CDR3: CASSRDSRGNQPQHF. CDR3 DNA sequence: TGTGCCAGCAGTCGTGACTCGAGGGGCAATCAGCCCCAGCATTTT.

The chain combines TRBV30 with TRBJ1-1; D is undetermined. Trimming took 3 bases from V and 3 from J, leaving 32 bases between them. Germline lookup yields CDR1 GTSNPN and CDR2 SVGIG (reference sequence). The CDR3 has 20 residues. CDR3 loop: CAWRDGGEVSSDQFYTEAFF. The CDR3 DNA reads as TGTGCCTGGAGGGACGGAGGAGAAGTTTCTTCGGACCAATTCTACACTGAAGCTTTCTTT.

The table lists this clone with many counts. The chain is built from TRBV2 and TRBJ2-3; D is undetermined. The CDR3 is 13 residues long. CDR1 is SNHLY and CDR2 is FYNNEI in the germline V gene. V was cut by 3 bases and J by 0 bases, with 4 bases left in between. The CDR3 region is CASSERSTDTQYF. CDR3 bases: TGTGCCAGCAGTGAGAGGAGCACAGATACGCAGTATTTT.

The chain couples TRBV28 to TRBJ2-7; 11 nucleotides line up with TRBD1. The germline V gene has CDR1 MDHEN and CDR2 SYDVKM. The CDR3 covers 16 residues. V shed 3 bases, J shed 6 bases, and the junction held 10 bases outside the gene matches. The CDR3: CASSFNYGTGGGEQYF. The CDR3 DNA sequence: TGTGCCAGCAGTTTTAATTACGGGACAGGGGGAGGCGAGCAGTACTTC.

The genes are TRBV7-2 and TRBJ1-5; D not resolved. The length of the CDR3 is 13 residues. Trimming removed 3 bases at V and 0 bases at J, with 3 bases between. CDR1 and CDR2 from the germline V gene are SGHTA and FQGNSA. The CDR3, as DNA: TGTGCCAGCAGCTTTTATAGCAATCAGCCCCAGCATTTT. Its protein product is CASSFYSNQPQHF.

This chain joins TRBV7-7 and TRBJ1-1; 8 bases line up with TRBD1. The V and J ends lost 5 bases and 8 bases, in that order; junction bases with no gene match: 7. There are 13 residues in the CDR3. Per the germline V gene, CDR1 is SSHAT and CDR2 is FNYEAQ (reference sequence). CDR3 sequence: CASSPGQGVEAFF. The CDR3 DNA reads TGTGCCAGCAGCCCAGGACAGGGAGTAGAAGCTTTCTTT.

This clone has more than one count but fewer than ten. V and J are TRBV29-1 and TRBJ2-2; D may be TRBD2 (5 bases). Per germline, CDR1 SQVTM and CDR2 ANQGSEA. This CDR3 has 12 amino acids. V was trimmed by 5 bases and J by 1 base, leaving 5 bases between them. This CDR3 reads CSVRGNTGELFF. CDR3 bases: TGCAGCGTTCGGGGGAACACCGGGGAGCTGTTTTTT.

The V gene is TRBV30, the J gene TRBJ2-1; 9 positions match TRBD1. Unmatched junction bases numbered 7, after V lost 1 base and J lost 9 bases. The CDR3 is 14 residues long. Germline CDR1 reads GTSNPN; CDR2 reads SVGIG (reference sequence). CDR3 coding DNA: TGTGCCTGGAGTGAGGACAGGGGATGGGGTGAGCAGTTCTTC. This sequence encodes CAWSEDRGWGEQFF.

The chain uses TRBV7-2 and TRBJ2-7; D possibly corresponds to TRBD2 (6 bases). The CDR3 sequence is 13 residues long. Germline values: CDR1 SGHTA, CDR2 FQGNSA. Deletions cut 5 bases from V and 7 bases from J, with 15 bases between. The CDR3 nucleotides read TGTGCCAGCAGCCAGGAGGGGTCTCGGGAGCAGTACTTC. It specifies CASSQEGSREQYF.

This sequence joins TRBV5-6 and TRBJ1-2; D call uncertain. The CDR3 loop spans 11 amino acids. Trimming removed 0 bases from V and 13 bases from J, with 10 bases in between. Germline CDR1 is SGHDT and CDR2 is YYEEEE. The CDR3 region is CASSLGGGSTF. In DNA form, the CDR3 reads TGTGCCAGCAGCTTGGGCGGCGGATCCACCTTC. Drawing the rest from reference TRBV5-6 and TRBJ1-2, the complete variable domain is DAGVTQSPTHLIKTRGQQVTLRCSPKSGHDTVSWYQQALGQGPQFIFQYYEEEERQRGNFPDRFSGHQFPNYSSELNVNALLLGDSALYLCASSLGGGSTFGSGTRLTVV.

The chain uses TRBV2 and TRBJ2-7, with D unclear. Trimming stripped 4 bases from V and 12 bases from J, with 13 bases between. CDR3 length equals 11 residues. Germline CDR1 and CDR2: SNHLY and FYNNEI. The chain's CDR3 is CASSGPDFRYF. The CDR3 DNA follows: TGTGCCAGCAGTGGGCCCGATTTTCGGTACTTC.

The chain couples TRBV7-2 to TRBJ1-2; 9 bases align to TRBD1. This CDR3 contains 14 residues. Germline assignment: CDR1 SGHTA and CDR2 FQGNSA. Losses at the gene ends were 5 bases for V and 8 bases for J; bases not matched to a gene: 9. The CDR3 is CASSGGTGRYGYTF. CDR3 DNA: TGTGCCAGCAGCGGAGGGACAGGGAGATACGGCTACACCTTC. Full variable domain (remainder filled in from reference TRBV7-2 and TRBJ1-2): GAGVSQSPSNKVTEKGKDVELRCDPISGHTALYWYRQSLGQGLEFLIYFQGNSAPDKSGLPSDRFSAERTGGSVSTLTIQRTQQEDSAVYLCASSGGTGRYGYTFGSGTRLTVV.

This CDR3 reads CASSNRDTQYF. CDR3 DNA: TGCGCCAGCAGCAATCGTGATACGCAGTATTTT. This chain links TRBV4-3 with TRBJ2-3; D gene unclear. V was trimmed by 5 bases and J by 6 bases, leaving 6 bases between them. CDR3 size: 11 residues. Germline V gene lookup returns CDR1 LGHNA and CDR2 YSLEER.

This chain joins TRBV2 and TRBJ2-7; no clear D gene. Trimming took 3 bases from V and 3 from J, leaving 6 bases between them. Per germline, CDR1 SNHLY and CDR2 FYNNEI. The CDR3 loop spans 12 amino acids. The CDR3 nucleotides read TGTGCCAGCAGTGAGGGTTTCTACGAGCAGTACTTC. This sequence encodes CASSEGFYEQYF.

The rearrangement links TRBV2 to TRBJ2-2; D uncertain. With 8 bases removed from V and 5 bases from J, the gap between germline ends came to 12 bases. The germline gives CDR1 SNHLY, CDR2 FYNNEI. The CDR3 is made up of 13 amino acids. CDR3 DNA sequence: TGTGCCAGCGGTACTCCTGAGACCGGGGAGCTGTTTTTT. Residues: CASGTPETGELFF. Looking up the rest from reference TRBV2 and TRBJ2-2 gives the full variable domain: EPEVTQTPSHQVTQMGQEVILRCVPISNHLYFYWYRQILGQKVEFLVSFYNNEISEKSEIFDDQFSVERPDGSNFTLKIRSTKLEDSAMYFCASGTPETGELFFGEGSRLTVL.

The rearrangement links TRBV7-6 to TRBJ1-6; TRBD1 agrees at 10 bases. The CDR3 is made up of 15 amino acids. J lost 10 bases, V lost 1 base, and 4 bases had no gene match. Germline V lookup: CDR1 SGHVS, CDR2 FNYEAQ. In nucleotides, the CDR3 is TGTGCCAGCAGCTTAGTGGGACAGGGGTCCTCACCCCTCCACTTT. It yields the protein CASSLVGQGSSPLHF.

The chain has TRBV5-6 and TRBJ1-6; a possible D gene is TRBD1 (6 bases). Germline values: CDR1 SGHDT, CDR2 YYEEEE. CDR3 length equals 17 residues. The V gene lost 1 base and the J gene lost 7 bases, with 18 bases spanning the gap. The CDR3 protein is CASSLRGGLQGNSPLHF. The DNA of the CDR3 is TGTGCCAGCAGCTTGAGAGGGGGGCTTCAGGGGAATTCACCCCTCCACTTT. Full variable domain (rest looked up from reference TRBV5-6 and TRBJ1-6): DAGVTQSPTHLIKTRGQQVTLRCSPKSGHDTVSWYQQALGQGPQFIFQYYEEEERQRGNFPDRFSGHQFPNYSSELNVNALLLGDSALYLCASSLRGGLQGNSPLHFGNGTRLTVT.

This clone has more than one count but fewer than ten. V gene TRBV4-1 combines with J gene TRBJ2-1; TRBD2 matches at 7 bases. CDR3 length: 17 residues. The germline gives CDR1 MGHRA, CDR2 YSYEKL. The J segment lost 0 bases and the V segment lost 0 bases, leaving 5 bases of the junction unmatched. The CDR3, as DNA: TGCGCCAGCAGCCAAGATCAGCGGGGCCGCTCCTACAATGAGCAGTTCTTC. Translating it yields CASSQDQRGRSYNEQFF.

This sequence joins TRBV2 and TRBJ1-2; D is unresolved. The CDR3 loop spans 14 amino acids. CDR1 is SNHLY, CDR2 FYNNEI, per germline. V was pared by 8 bases and J by 1 base, with 14 bases between. The CDR3 nucleotides are TGTGCCAGCTCCTTTGGAGAGCTTAACTATGGCTACACCTTC. As protein: CASSFGELNYGYTF.

The chain employs TRBV5-1 and TRBJ1-4; 8 bases are a match to TRBD1. The CDR3 is 15 residues long. V shed 0 bases, J shed 8 bases, and the junction held 6 bases outside the gene matches. Germline V gene data show CDR1 as SGHRS and CDR2 as YFSETQ. For the CDR3, the DNA is TGCGCCAGCAGCTTGGGTACAGGGGGGTACGAAAAACTGTTTTTT. As protein: CASSLGTGGYEKLFF. The whole variable domain, filled in from reference TRBV5-1 and TRBJ1-4, reads KAGVTQTPRYLIKTRGQQVTLSCSPISGHRSVSWYQQTPGQGLQFLFEYFSETQRNKGNFPGRFSGRQFSNSRSEMNVSTLELGDSALYLCASSLGTGGYEKLFFGSGTQLSVL.

This chain connects TRBV15 to TRBJ2-3; perhaps TRBD2 as D (5 bases). The V end was cut by 1 base, the J end by 1 base, with 9 bases between. The CDR3 is made up of 15 amino acids. Per germline, CDR1 LNHNV and CDR2 YYDKDF (reference sequence). In nucleotides, the CDR3 is TGTGCCACCAGCAGAGGAGGGATTGGCACAGATACGCAGTATTTT. It specifies CATSRGGIGTDTQYF. Drawing the rest from reference TRBV15 and TRBJ2-3, the complete variable domain is DAMVIQNPRYQVTQFGKPVTLSCSQTLNHNVMYWYQQKSSQAPKLLFHYYDKDFNNEADTPDNFQSRRPNTSFCFLDIRSPGLGDTAMYLCATSRGGIGTDTQYFGPGTRLTVL.

As regards this clone: At one boundary the junction diverges from the germline segment, which might be a read error. The chain links TRBV9 to TRBJ1-2; D gene uncertain. Germline CDR1 is SGDLS and CDR2 is YYNGEE. The CDR3 contains 12 residues. CDR3 DNA: TGTGCCAGCAGCGCCGGGAACTCTGGCTACACCTTC. Protein sequence: CASSAGNSGYTF.

The gene calls are TRBV27 and TRBJ2-3; 9 nucleotides line up with TRBD2. CDR1 MNHEY and CDR2 SMNVEV come from the germline V gene (reference sequence). This CDR3 spans 16 amino acids. The trim removed 2 bases at V and 1 base at J, leaving 4 bases unmatched. The CDR3 here is CASSLGAGGGTDTQYF. CDR3 DNA sequence: TGTGCCAGCAGTTTAGGAGCGGGGGGAGGCACAGATACGCAGTATTTT.

The J gene is TRBJ1-6, the V gene TRBV4-3; 9 bases map to TRBD1. The CDR3 covers 16 residues. The germline V gene encodes CDR1 LGHNA and CDR2 YSLEER. The ends lost 6 bases at V and 7 bases at J; junction bases unmatched: 10. DNA for the CDR3: TGCGCCAGCAGTGAAGTGGGACAGGGTGCGAATTCACCCCTCCACTTT. Its translation: CASSEVGQGANSPLHF.

The chain couples TRBV4-3 to TRBJ2-6, with D unclear. Germline V gives CDR1 LGHNA, CDR2 YSLEER. V was clipped by 4 bases and J by 2 bases, with 12 bases between them. This CDR3 has 16 amino acids. The CDR3, as DNA: TGCGCCAGCAGCCTACGCAATTGGACTGGGGCCAACGTCCTGACTTTC. Protein product: CASSLRNWTGANVLTF.

This clone appeared a single time. The V call is TRBV6-5, the J call TRBJ1-2; 9 bases are shared with TRBD1. The CDR3 runs to 15 residues. CDR1 is MNHEY, CDR2 SVGAGI, per germline. V lost 1 base, J lost 8 bases, and 8 bases stayed unmatched. CDR3 nucleotide sequence: TGTGCCAGCAGTTACTACCCACAGGGGGCTCAGGGCTACACCTTC. It yields the protein CASSYYPQGAQGYTF.

The J gene is TRBJ2-7, the V gene TRBV2; TRBD2 aligns across 9 bases. Germline V gene data show CDR1 as SNHLY and CDR2 as FYNNEI. V trimming: 0 bases; J trimming: 3 bases; junction bases outside the gene matches: 3. The CDR3 runs 15 residues. The CDR3 DNA reads as TGTGCCAGCAGTGAAGCTCCTAGCGGGGTCTACGAGCAGTACTTC. Amino acid sequence: CASSEAPSGVYEQYF.

The CDR3 loop is CATSRDRGRTYEQYF. DNA for the CDR3: TGTGCCACCAGCAGAGACAGGGGGCGCACCTACGAGCAGTACTTC. The chain links TRBV15 to TRBJ2-7, with 8 bases fitting TRBD1. The CDR3 is 15 residues long. V lost 0 bases to trimming and J lost 2 bases; unmatched junction nucleotides: 3. Germline V gene sequence: CDR1 LNHNV, CDR2 YYDKDF (reference sequence).